What follows describes a single T cell receptor beta chain. Its antigen remains unidentified. TCR alpha and TCR beta cDNA libraries carrying sample barcodes and UMIs were produced by 5'RACE using constant-segment primers. TCRdb redid the calling of the 5' RACE reads with MiXCR, one entry per CDR3 protein. The sample lists 550,000 to 700,000 distinct CDR3 sequences; 18% were seen once. The data were obtained in a study of T-cell memory formation after mild COVID-19. For the study at large: Largely donor-specific sequence clusters came from two donors. Study results and caveats: CD4/CD8 balance characterized clones contracting day 15 to 85, and CD4+ skew characterized later expanders. For contracting clones, CD4+ ones sat mainly in CM and EM, CD8+ in EMRA.

The CDR3 spans 15 residues. After removal of 3 bases from V and 6 bases from J, the junction contained 7 bases not matched to a gene. The V and J genes are TRBV23-1 and TRBJ2-1, with 8 nucleotides matching TRBD2. TRBV23-1 is an ORF for which the function is uncertain. Material: PBMCs or a T cell subset sorted from them (not recorded which). The receptor was isolated from an adult woman who had mild COVID-19 (a few samples of this study predate the infection). Cell type and time point are not known. The DNA for the CDR3 is TGCGCCAGCAGTCAGCGGGGGGCCTCAGGCAATGAGCAGTTCTTC. Encoded protein: CASSQRGASGNEQFF.